Shown below are 14 T cell receptor beta chains from a single sample sequenced in a study of OX40 agonist ivuxolimab in advanced cancers. The method was immunoSEQ multiplex PCR; TCRdb's version includes in-frame clones alone and lacks a portion of them. The sample has about 58,000 clones, 86% seen once. The source was CD4+ or CD8+ T cells sorted from blood, collected in a trial of the OX40 agonist ivuxolimab. The receptors come from an adult with an advanced solid tumor such as melanoma, head and neck, liver or kidney cancer.

This sequence joins TRBV4-1 and TRBJ1-5; maybe TRBD1 (5 bases). CDR3 length equals 17 residues. CDR1 is MGHRA and CDR2 is YSYEKL in the germline V gene. Trimming left V 3 bases short and J 0 bases short, with 15 bases between. CDR3 loop: CASSQTENPSSNQPQHF. DNA of the CDR3: TGCGCCAGCAGCCAGACAGAAAACCCCTCTAGCAATCAGCCCCAGCATTTT.

The CDR3 is CASSLTGGAHYEQYF. For the CDR3, the DNA is TGCGCCAGCAGCCTAACGGGGGGGGCCCACTACGAGCAGTACTTC. The chain employs TRBV5-1 and TRBJ2-7, with 8 bases fitting TRBD2. The J segment lost 3 bases and the V segment lost 4 bases, leaving 9 bases of the junction unmatched. This CDR3 spans 15 amino acids. Germline-derived CDR1 and CDR2 are SGHRS and YFSETQ.

V gene TRBV19 combines with J gene TRBJ2-7, with a tentative D call TRBD2 (5 bases). V shed 8 bases and J shed 0 bases, with 11 bases lying between them. This CDR3 is 13 amino acids long. Germline loops: CDR1 LNHDA, CDR2 SQIVND (reference sequence). CDR3 sequence reads: CASSDGGSYEQYF. CDR3 DNA: TGTGCCAGTTCGGACGGAGGCTCCTACGAGCAGTACTTC.

The chain joins TRBV12-5 to TRBJ2-6, with D hard to call. Looked up from germline, CDR1 is LGHNT and CDR2 is FRNRAP. Trimming left V 5 bases short and J 0 bases short, with 11 bases between. CDR3 length equals 16 residues. The CDR3 DNA sequence: TGTGCTAGTGGTCTCCTGCCGTTCTCTGGGGCCAACGTCCTGACTTTC. This translates into CASGLLPFSGANVLTF.

The chain uses TRBV5-1 and TRBJ1-2; tentatively, D is TRBD1 (5 bases). Germline loops: CDR1 SGHRS, CDR2 YFSETQ. This CDR3 has 13 amino acids. With 0 bases removed from V and 3 bases from J, the gap between germline ends came to 6 bases. DNA of the CDR3: TGCGCCAGCAGCTTGGCGGGGGACTATGGCTACACCTTC. It translates to CASSLAGDYGYTF.

The chain uses TRBV2 and TRBJ1-5; D is unclear. This CDR3 region has 15 residues. The ends were cut back, 5 bases at V and 1 base at J, with 12 bases in the middle. Germline V gene lookup returns CDR1 SNHLY and CDR2 FYNNEI. The DNA for the CDR3 is TGTGCCAGCAGTCGCTCGGGAGGGAGCAATCAGCCCCAGCATTTT. Translation: CASSRSGGSNQPQHF.

This sequence joins TRBV29-1 and TRBJ2-1, with 7 bases that match TRBD1. Germline CDR1 SQVTM, CDR2 ANQGSEA. The CDR3 consists of 12 residues. The V gene end was trimmed by 7 bases and the J gene end by 6 bases; junction bases not matched to a gene: 6. The CDR3 DNA sequence: TGCAGCGCCGGACAGGTGATCAATGAGCAGTTCTTC. Protein sequence: CSAGQVINEQFF.

The V call is TRBV5-8, the J call TRBJ1-2; the D gene is possibly TRBD1 (6 bases). Germline-derived CDR1 and CDR2 are SGHTS and YDEGEE. The V gene lost 2 bases and the J gene lost 4 bases, with 15 bases spanning the gap. This CDR3 comprises 15 residues. This CDR3 is CASSFDVGAFYGYTF. For the CDR3, the DNA is TGTGCCAGCAGCTTCGACGTGGGGGCGTTCTATGGCTACACCTTC.

This rearrangement joins TRBV5-4 to TRBJ1-1, with 8 positions matching TRBD1. Per the germline V gene, CDR1 is SGHNT and CDR2 is YYREEE (reference sequence). The CDR3 covers 15 residues. V lost 2 bases and J lost 6; bases outside the gene matches: 9. CDR3 loop: CASSFQGALIPEAFF. The CDR3 region has the DNA TGTGCCAGCAGCTTCCAGGGGGCGCTGATCCCTGAAGCTTTCTTT.

CDR3 residues: CASSQVDRDSNQPQHF. The CDR3 nucleotides read TGTGCCAGCAGCCAAGTAGACAGGGATAGCAATCAGCCCCAGCATTTT. The chain is built from TRBV4-2 and TRBJ1-5; 7 nucleotides line up with TRBD1. The V and J ends lost 1 base and 0 bases, in that order; junction bases with no gene match: 3. In germline, CDR1 is LGHNA, CDR2 YNFKEQ. The CDR3 length is 16 residues.

CDR3 nucleotides: TGCGCCAGCAGCTTGGGACTAGCGGGGGTCCAAGAGACCCAGTACTTC. Protein product: CASSLGLAGVQETQYF. The rearrangement joins TRBV5-1 to TRBJ2-5; 12 bases align to TRBD2. J lost 1 base, V lost 0 bases, and 1 base had no gene match. Per germline, CDR1 SGHRS and CDR2 YFSETQ. There are 16 residues in the CDR3.

The V call is TRBV27, the J call TRBJ1-6, with D possibly being TRBD1 (6 bases). Looked up from germline, CDR1 is MNHEY and CDR2 is SMNVEV (reference sequence). The length of the CDR3 is 15 residues. Trimming pared 7 bases from V and 0 bases from J, leaving 10 bases between. CDR3 residues: CASTGQSSYNSPLHF. In nucleotides, the CDR3 is TGTGCCAGCACAGGACAGAGCTCCTATAATTCACCCCTCCACTTT.

This clone was seen once. This rearrangement joins TRBV5-1 to TRBJ2-5; 8 nucleotides agree with TRBD1. This CDR3 is 15 amino acids long. Per the germline V gene, CDR1 is SGHRS and CDR2 is YFSETQ. The J segment lost 2 bases and the V segment lost 4 bases, leaving 7 bases of the junction unmatched. The DNA for the CDR3 is TGCGCCAGCAGCATTGGACAGGGCGGACAAGAGACCCAGTACTTC. Encoded protein: CASSIGQGGQETQYF.

V is TRBV4-1 and J is TRBJ1-1; tentative D call: TRBD1 (5 bases). Trimming removed 3 bases from V and 1 base from J, with 9 bases in between. Germline CDR1 is MGHRA and CDR2 is YSYEKL. The CDR3 contains 14 residues. In nucleotides, the CDR3 is TGCGCCAGCAGCCAGCCCAGGGAGAACACTGAAGCTTTCTTT. Translation: CASSQPRENTEAFF.